Reported below is one TCR beta chain. Germline V gene lookup returns CDR1 MNHNS and CDR2 SASEGT. This CDR3 contains 15 residues. This sample stems from a study of monozygotic twins with inflammatory bowel disease. Using the 5' RACE reads, TCRdb records one entry per CDR3 protein without DNA. Its table records about 450,000 distinct CDR3 sequences. Sequenced: blood. V is TRBV6-1 and J is TRBJ1-2; TCRdb's assignment of TRBD1 cannot be checked, as there is no DNA. The TCR sequence derives from a human donor with ulcerative colitis or Crohn's disease, or a healthy co-twin of an affected twin (not recorded which). The CDR3 spells CASTPLIDRDTGYTF.